These 12 T cell receptor beta chains came from one sample sequenced in a study of Ad26.COV2.S vaccination and SARS-CoV-2 variants. The treatment here: 15 to 20 received Ad26.COV2.S at low or high dose, single or two shots; about 5 received placebo; per-sample allocation not given. Collection of the samples took place on day 63 after the first injection of vaccine or placebo. Libraries were prepared by immunoSEQ multiplex PCR; TCRdb keeps only in-frame clonotypes and omits some of them. Here the sample spans roughly 240,000 clones, around 87% being singletons. The sample in question was peripheral blood, obtained in a trial of Ad26.COV2.S vaccine versus placebo. The receptors stem from a person between 18 and 65 years old who received the Ad26.COV2.S COVID-19 vaccine or a placebo.

The V gene is TRBV7-3, the J gene TRBJ2-1; TRBD2 matches 7 bases. V lost 4 bases to trimming and J lost 3 bases; unmatched junction nucleotides: 6. Germline lookup yields CDR1 SGHTA and CDR2 FQGTGA. The CDR3 has 15 amino acids. The CDR3 loop reads CASSSLSGGYNEQFF. The CDR3 nucleotides read TGTGCCAGCAGCTCCCTCTCGGGGGGCTACAATGAGCAGTTCTTC.

The rearrangement links TRBV10-3 to TRBJ2-7, with D unclear. The CDR3 length is 14 residues. The germline V and J ends were trimmed by 0 bases and 1 base, with 7 bases remaining between them. The germline V gene encodes CDR1 ENHRY and CDR2 SYGVKD. CDR3 bases: TGTGCCATCAGTGAGTCGAGGAAGTCCTACGAGCAGTACTTC. Protein: CAISESRKSYEQYF.

The gene calls are TRBV27 and TRBJ2-5; 11 bases match TRBD2. The CDR3 runs 17 residues. Unmatched junction bases numbered 11, after V lost 4 bases and J lost 4 bases. Per the germline V gene, CDR1 is MNHEY and CDR2 is SMNVEV (reference sequence). DNA of the CDR3: TGTGCCAGCAGTTCCGGCAGACTAGCGGGGACCTCAGAGACCCAGTACTTC. It is translated as CASSSGRLAGTSETQYF.

V gene TRBV6-2 or TRBV6-3 combines with J gene TRBJ2-3; D might be TRBD2 (5 bases). The CDR3 runs 14 residues. V lost 4 bases and J lost 3, with 11 bases in between. The germline V gene has CDR1 MNHEY and CDR2 SVGEGT. The chain's CDR3 is CASSSLLETDTQYF. The DNA of the CDR3 is TGTGCCAGCAGTTCCTTACTAGAAACAGATACGCAGTATTTT.

CDR3 loop: CASSPIGAPNTGELFF. The DNA of the CDR3 is TGTGCCAGCAGCCCCATAGGGGCCCCAAACACCGGGGAGCTGTTTTTT. This chain joins TRBV21-1 and TRBJ2-2; the table's D call of TRBD1 was not tested on the DNA. TRBV21-1 represents a pseudogene. The length of the CDR3 is 16 residues.

This clone was observed once. The gene calls are TRBV2 and TRBJ2-1; D unresolved. The V and J ends lost 8 bases and 0 bases respectively, with 11 bases between them. From germline, CDR1 is SNHLY and CDR2 FYNNEI. CDR3 size: 14 residues. CDR3 DNA sequence: TGTGCCAGCGGCCGACCCAGCTCCTACAATGAGCAGTTCTTC. Encoded protein: CASGRPSSYNEQFF.

This chain links TRBV18 with TRBJ2-6; D perhaps matches TRBD1 (5 bases). Germline V gene sequence: CDR1 KGHSH, CDR2 LQKENI. The CDR3 is 17 amino acids. V was shortened by 5 bases and J by 0 bases, with 14 bases between the two germline ends. This chain's CDR3 is CASSTTSDNSGANVLTF. The CDR3 region has the DNA TGTGCCAGCTCAACTACTTCGGACAACTCTGGGGCCAACGTCCTGACTTTC. Full variable domain (remainder filled in from reference TRBV18 and TRBJ2-6): NAGVMQNPRHLVRRRGQEARLRCSPMKGHSHVYWYRQLPEEGLKFMVYLQKENIIDESGMPKERFSAEFPKEGPSILRIQQVVRGDSAAYFCASSTTSDNSGANVLTFGAGSRLTVL.

This chain joins TRBV9 and TRBJ2-3; D could derive from TRBD1 or TRBD2 (5 bases each). The CDR3 is 15 residues long. Between the trimmed V and J ends, which lost 0 bases and 3 bases, there was a span of 11 bases. CDR1 and CDR2 (germline): SGDLS, YYNGEE. The CDR3 sequence: CASSVVGALTDTQYF. The DNA for the CDR3 is TGTGCCAGCAGCGTAGTCGGGGCCTTGACAGATACGCAGTATTTT.

The chain joins TRBV7-8 to TRBJ2-1; TRBD1 agrees at 7 bases. With 5 bases clipped from V and 3 bases from J, the junction kept 1 base outside the gene matches. Germline CDR1 SGHVS, CDR2 FQNEAQ. The CDR3 has 13 residues. CDR3 sequence (DNA): TGTGCCAGCAGCCGGGACAGCTACAATGAGCAGTTCTTC. Translated, it gives CASSRDSYNEQFF.

This chain links TRBV4-3 with TRBJ1-1; perhaps TRBD1 as D (5 bases). The CDR3 spans 16 residues. The germline V gene has CDR1 LGHNA and CDR2 YSLEER. V was pared by 1 base and J by 5 bases, with 17 bases between. In nucleotides, the CDR3 is TGCGCCAGCAGCCAAGCTCCCACGGGGCGGTGGACTGAAGCTTTCTTT. Encoded protein: CASSQAPTGRWTEAFF.

The chain carries TRBV2 and TRBJ1-2; maybe TRBD1 (5 bases). Per germline, CDR1 SNHLY and CDR2 FYNNEI. V was pared by 4 bases and J by 10 bases, with 13 bases between. CDR3 size: 12 residues. CDR3 in DNA: TGTGCCAGCAGTGTGATAGGGGAAGCCTACACCTTC. Its translation is CASSVIGEAYTF.

The chain employs TRBV19 and TRBJ1-3; D remains ambiguous. Germline V CDR1 and CDR2: LNHDA, SQIVND (reference sequence). V lost 7 bases to trimming and J lost 0 bases, with 10 bases between them. The length of the CDR3 is 14 residues. CDR3 DNA sequence: TGTGCCAGTAAGGAGGTCTACTCTGGAAACACCATATATTTT. Protein product: CASKEVYSGNTIYF.